This section outlines one T cell receptor (beta chain) sequence together with its context. Its antigen is unknown. This record belongs to a study of Ad26.COV2.S vaccination and SARS-CoV-2 variants. As for the study in general: It was the COV1001 Ad26.COV2.S trial arm that included the donor. Administration of Ad26.COV2.S was intramuscular, either once or twice 56 days apart. Study conclusions and caveats: After vaccination, substantial breadth of spike-specific CD8+ and CD4+ responses was reported. The TCR breadth and depth analyses may have produced an underestimate of total T cell responses.

Germline lookup yields CDR1 GTSNPN and CDR2 SVGIG (reference sequence). CDR3 length: 12 residues. The ends lost 8 bases at V and 8 bases at J; junction bases unmatched: 11. Treatment indicated: approximately 18 received Ad26.COV2.S at low or high dose, single or two shots; roughly five received placebo; per-sample allocation not given. At day 63 after the first vaccine or placebo injection, samples were drawn. Sequenced by immunoSEQ multiplex PCR; TCRdb stores in-frame clones only, minus some. The sample includes about 680,000 clones, roughly 90% of them seen just once. Sequenced here: peripheral blood, sampled in a trial of Ad26.COV2.S vaccine versus placebo. The sequence was obtained from a person aged 18-60 years who received the Ad26.COV2.S COVID-19 vaccine or a placebo. J is TRBJ1-2 and V is TRBV30, with TRBD1 matching over 7 bases. CDR3: CAHNTGAGGYTF. Here the CDR3 DNA reads TGTGCCCACAACACAGGGGCGGGGGGCTACACCTTC.